This entry is about one TCR beta chain. This clone was observed once. Its cognate antigen has yet to be identified. No qualities accompany the bases; no much larger clone lies one base away. To estimate absolute template abundance from read counts, synthetic TCR analog templates were spiked into each PCR. The immunoSEQ assay was used to amplify TCRbeta CDR3 regions from genomic DNA with bias-controlled V and J gene primers. Sequencing of rearranged TCRbeta segments was done at approximately 20X coverage. Per the authors' processing: Clustering was used to correct sequencing errors, and CDR3s were annotated against IMGT so that V, D and J genes could be assigned. Out-of-frame and stop-codon sequences were excluded, and only productive TCRbeta rearrangements were used in downstream analyses. To compute clonality, Shannon entropy was normalized by the log of the number of unique productive sequences and then subtracted from one. Clones differing between time points or between blood and tumor were identified using Fisher's exact test with Benjamini-Hochberg correction, with an adjusted p below 0.01 applied as the threshold. As stored in TCRdb, this immuneACCESS dataset retains in-frame rearrangements with V and J assigned. A fraction of the clones does not appear; measured against another copy, unresolved V genes explain less than half of the discrepancy, and the remainder lacks a known reason. V, J and clone size are those of that table, while D and trimming were read from the DNA. For this sample there are about 88,000 clones; approximately 91% appear just once. In total, the top ten clones hold approximately 10% of the sample.

The data belong to a study of PD-L1 blockade in urothelial cancer (TCRdb year 2017). Regarding the complete study: Every patient began therapy in 2014 and was given atezolizumab 1,200 mg intravenously every 3 weeks. Pretreatment blood TCR-seq was available for under 35 patients, at least one posttreatment blood collection was obtained for some 25 patients, and tumor TCR-seq was available for some 25 patients. Durable clinical benefit meant progression-free survival longer than 6 months, and TCR features were also tested against progression-free and overall survival. Pretreatment tumor samples and matched peripheral blood, collected serially before and after atezolizumab treatment, underwent TCR sequencing. Blood samples yielded a median of around 130,000 T cells and more than 80,000 unique TCRs, with median clonality approximately 0.08. About 90% of the roughly 30 patients were identified as males with urothelial cancer of bladder origin, and a prior smoking history was reported by 18 of 29 patients. Somatic, immune and clinical correlates of response to PD-L1 blockade with atezolizumab in urothelial cancer were the focus of an exploratory multi-omic analysis. Patients had an ECOG performance status of 0 or 1 and had received between 0 and 3 prior chemotherapy regimens. Blood samples were analyzed at 3 weeks after treatment start (second dose) and at 6 weeks after treatment start. In the same patients who had TCR sequencing, pretreatment tumors also underwent whole exome sequencing and RNA sequencing. Under ten patients achieved durable clinical benefit and 15 to 20 did not. Overall study results and their limits: A pretreatment peripheral blood TCR clonality below the median was linked to improved progression-free and overall survival. Because the sample size was small (n of about 30) and many of the analyses were exploratory, the results are meant to be hypothesis-generating. At 3 weeks after the start of treatment, tumor-associated TCR clones in peripheral blood had expanded more in patients with durable benefit (n ≈ 22, p = 0.022).

Including cysteine and phenylalanine, the CDR3 has 14 amino acids. Only the CDR3 DNA is retained, 42 bases long and in frame from the first base. Taken from the germline V gene, the CDR1 and CDR2 loops are SQVTM and ANQGSEA. For this chain, trimming is 4 bases at the V end and 7 bases at the J end, and the number of junction bases without a gene match is 9. The cohort included some 30 patients with locally advanced or metastatic urothelial carcinoma who were treated at Memorial Sloan Kettering on a trial protocol. Peripheral blood mononuclear cells were collected pretreatment and during treatment, with between 1 and 8 total time points per patient. The Qiagen DNeasy Blood extraction kit was used to purify genomic DNA from total PBMCs and tumor samples. PBMCs were collected pretreatment and during treatment, and were isolated and stored as previously described.

The sequenced sample was PBMCs, obtained around atezolizumab (anti-PD-L1) treatment. This TCR derives from a man in his 60s with urothelial cancer. The rearranged segments are TRBV29-1 and TRBJ2-5, and TRBD2 matches 10 of the central bases. The CDR3 protein: CSVGLAGGRVTQYF. The DNA sequence follows: TGCAGCGTTGGCTTAGCGGGGGGCCGGGTGACCCAGTACTTC.